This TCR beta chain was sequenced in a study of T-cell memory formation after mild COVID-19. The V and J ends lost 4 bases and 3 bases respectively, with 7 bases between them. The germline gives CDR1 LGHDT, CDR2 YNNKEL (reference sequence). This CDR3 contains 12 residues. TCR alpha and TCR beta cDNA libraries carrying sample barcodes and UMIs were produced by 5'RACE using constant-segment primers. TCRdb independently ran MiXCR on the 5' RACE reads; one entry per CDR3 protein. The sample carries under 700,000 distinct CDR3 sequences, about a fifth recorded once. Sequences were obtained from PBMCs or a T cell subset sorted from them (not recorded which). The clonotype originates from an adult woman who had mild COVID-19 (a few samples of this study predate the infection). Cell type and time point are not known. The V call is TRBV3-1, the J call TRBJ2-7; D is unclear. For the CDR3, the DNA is TGTGCCAGCAGCCGTACTTACTACGAGCAGTACTTC. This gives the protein CASSRTYYEQYF.